This T cell receptor (beta chain) was captured in a study of cytomegalovirus exposure and HLA in healthy donors (dated by TCRdb to between 2016 and 2019). Background on the whole study: An earlier analysis of approximately 640 of the donors reported 250 to 350 Gb of sequence data and 117 million unique TCR beta sequences from around 200 million T cells. A later analysis re-analyzed previously published TCR beta repertoires from about 730 donors and added high-resolution HLA genotyping to study TCR occurrence patterns. To predict cytomegalovirus infection status, the study combined high-throughput TCR immunosequencing, statistical association of individual TCRs with disease status, and machine learning. Of the roughly 400 genotyped donors, around 81% fell in the genetic ancestry cluster associated with self-reported Caucasian donors. Class I and class II HLA loci were covered by the typing at four-digit resolution. Genome-wide SNP genotypes for about 65% of the roughly 670 donors were used in a later genetic analysis, which treated that subset as a discovery cohort. Rather than using new phenotypic data, the later analysis identified candidate immune exposures from TCR beta sequences and from how often those sequences occurred across donors. An earlier analysis of several hundred of the donors applied high-throughput TCR beta sequencing to assess whether each TCR beta V gene segment acted as functional or pseudogenic. Using immunosequencing, the study profiled T cell repertoires from about 650 subjects and related those repertoires to cytomegalovirus serostatus. Typing coverage varied by locus: roughly 620-640 donors for A, B, C, DRB1 and DQB1; about 520 for DQA1; more than 600 for DPA1; fewer than 480 for DPB1. All discovery cohort repertoires had been generated on a single sequencing platform. An early release that covered fewer than 800 HLA-typed donors contained approximately 300 gigabases of sequencing data and tens of millions of unique TCR sequences. Because of strong linkage in the cohort, roughly five DR-DQ haplotypes were treated as single units for association and clustering. Among some 410 genotyped donors of the cohort, an average of roughly 240,000 unique TCR beta nucleotide sequences were sequenced per donor, roughly a sixth of them non-productive. The study aimed to test whether cataloging public T cell receptors could reveal signatures of past pathogen exposure. In addition to the first cohort of 666 subjects, a separate validation cohort of approximately 110 different subjects was used. Donor age, sex, ethnicity and CMV serostatus were collected together with the repertoire data.

Preparation of the library involved the immunoSEQ multiplex PCR assay. A mixture of 60 forward primers for TCR Vbeta segments and 13 reverse primers for TCR Jbeta segments was used in the multiplex PCR. Amplification of the CDR3 region of rearranged TCR beta genes was performed with a multiplex PCR assay on genomic DNA. The amplified TCR beta libraries were sequenced on the Illumina HiSeq System as 87-base-pair reads. The paper's processing steps were these. A later analysis counted tens of millions of unique TCR beta chains across the 700 or so repertoires, and roughly 9.9 million of these chains were shared by at least two donors. Raw reads were error-corrected and collapsed into unique sequences by a nearest-neighbor algorithm in which closely related sequences were merged to remove PCR and sequencing errors. Alignment of CDR3 sequences to IMGT reference sequences was used to assign V, D and J gene segments. For a sequence to be retained, a match of at least six nucleotides was required to both a V gene segment and a J gene segment. A rearrangement was called productive if the CDR3 had no stop codons and remained in frame with V and J, and every other rearrangement was called non-productive. CDR3 was defined according to IMGT convention as the region running from the second conserved V-encoded cysteine to the conserved J-encoded phenylalanine. In an earlier analysis of more than 550 of the donors, sequences lacking an unambiguous match to a single V gene segment were excluded. In an earlier analysis of a few hundred of the donors, a V segment was called functional when productive rearrangements were above 56.7%, and segregating when the standard deviation between donors exceeded 5%. To diagnose cytomegalovirus status from the catalog of TCR beta chain sequences, a statistical classification framework was built. V and J gene assignment, in a later analysis, came from comparing TCR nucleotide sequences with IMGT/GENE-DB human TR gene sequences. In a later analysis, CDR3 sequences and most-parsimonious VDJ recombination scenarios were assigned using the TCRdist pipeline. In a later analysis, every TCR beta chain was defined by the combination of its CDR3 amino acid sequence and its V-gene family, and reads without a unique V-gene family were dropped. To address suspected cross-contamination and a sequencing artifact, a later analysis removed 550 to 750 highly shared, low-generation-probability nucleotide sequences. For each public chain, a later analysis derived a clonal expansion index from normalized ranks of inferred template counts within each repertoire. Generation probabilities in a later analysis came from a VDJ recombination model fitted to out-of-frame rearrangements, and those results were checked against IGoR. In a later analysis, TCR-TCR, TCR-HLA and TCR-CMV co-occurrence was scored with hypergeometric tests, and a repertoire-size bias correction was applied to TCR pairs. False discovery rates were estimated in a later analysis by permuting HLA or CMV assignments 20 times. In a later analysis, co-occurring TCRs were grouped using DBSCAN, with TCRdist sequence similarity added in when clustering inside HLA-allele-positive subsets. For co-occurrence clustering, repertoires with fewer than 30,000 or more than 120,000 public chains were excluded, along with four or five repertoires with anomalous nucleotide sharing. As stored in TCRdb, this immuneACCESS dataset retains in-frame rearrangements with V and J assigned. A fraction of the clones does not appear; measured against another copy, unresolved V genes explain less than half of the discrepancy, and the remainder lacks a known reason. V and J calls plus clone size are reproduced from that table; the DNA served to infer D and trimming. This sample lists roughly 150,000 clones; roughly 80% were detected once. Around 10% of the sample is taken by the ten largest.

In total, about 650 healthy bone marrow donors made up the cohort. At the time of sampling, all cohort members were nominally healthy, though unrecorded immune exposures were likely present. The donor was CMV seropositive and belonged to the group of some 290 seropositive cohort members. A peripheral blood sample was provided by each donor, and peripheral blood mononuclear cells were used for TCR beta sequencing. Genomic DNA was extracted from the blood cell samples with the Qiagen DNeasy Blood Extraction Kit. The paper's findings and limits, for the study overall: While some public TCRs were present in many individuals, most TCR sequences turned up only very rarely across donors. Immune exposure information for the cohort was limited to CMV serostatus. When HLA alleles, especially DR and DQ, strongly co-occurred, TCR associations were difficult to assign to individual alleles. In a later analysis, most CMV-associated TCR beta chains were found to appear HLA-restricted, with HLA associations seemingly driven largely by CMV exposure. The earlier analysis of around 600 of the donors excluded 15 to 20 rarely observed V segments, including chromosome 9 orphons, because counts were too low. The presence/absence analyses assumed that sequencing depth was roughly uniform across donors, and that assumption may not be true. In a later analysis, the rate of TCR association differed among HLA loci, with DRB1 alleles having the most associated TCRs and HLA-C alleles having the fewest. A further reported finding was that TCR beta sequences accurately predicted the HLA-A and HLA-B alleles for most subjects in the first cohort. The 87-base-pair reads could not distinguish some IMGT-functional V segments, including TRBV6-2 and TRBV6-3, so those segments were excluded. Broadly in line with IMGT annotations, most TCR beta V segments showed up in productive rearrangements about 87% or about 30% of the time in an earlier analysis of several hundred of the donors. A cluster of highly shared sequence variants was judged likely to represent a technical artifact of the sequencing pipeline. In the study, some 160 TCR beta chains were listed as associated with cytomegalovirus. A later analysis found that HLA-associated TCR beta chains were more clonally expanded and had lower generation probabilities than equally common non-associated chains. According to the authors, the approach could potentially be generalized to other disease states and immunological phenotypes. Several of the top co-occurrence clusters appeared to be linked to parvovirus B19, influenza, CMV and Epstein-Barr virus, according to a later analysis. Correlated functional status among segregating V segments might reflect linkage disequilibrium, but an unknown experimental factor could not be ruled out. According to a later genetic analysis, donors in an Asian-associated ancestry cluster had fewer N-insertions in productive TCRs than the roughly 700-donor mean. At a false discovery rate of 0.05, a later analysis linked around 17,000 TCR beta sequences to specific HLA alleles. In vitro tests confirmed that a few of the cytomegalovirus-associated TCR beta chains recognize cytomegalovirus antigens. In a later genetic analysis, a missense DCLRE1C variant was associated with V-gene and J-gene trimming of TCR beta chains, and the association was replicated in an independent cohort. This cohort had only TCR beta chains sequenced, and the lack of alpha or paired-chain data limited which features could be detected. Because HLA typing was missing for some donors at each locus, association tests included only the typed subset. Cytomegalovirus status was reported to be diagnosed by the classifier with high specificity and sensitivity in both the original and validation cohorts.

From the cysteine up to the phenylalanine, the CDR3 has a length of 16 residues. This entry keeps only the CDR3 DNA: 48 bases, framed from base 1. CDR1 and CDR2 (LNHDA, SQIVND) derive from the germline V gene (reference sequence). V and J are trimmed by 1 base and 3 bases, and the gene matches miss 6 bases of the junction. With respect to this clone: Which antigen it targets is not known. Base qualities are missing; no much larger clone stands one base away.

The sequence links TRBV19 to TRBJ2-3; TRBD2 matches 8 bases in the middle. The sequencing sample was made of PBMCs. This TCR was recovered from a young man in good health and CMV-seropositive. At the DNA level, the sequence is TGTGCCAGTAGTATAGCTGGGGGACTAGGAACAGATACGCAGTATTTT. Translated, it gives CASSIAGGLGTDTQYF.